This TCR beta chain was documented in a study of cytomegalovirus exposure and HLA in healthy donors. Study-level points and caveats: Analyses of presence/absence relied on an assumption of roughly uniform sequencing depth across donors. Most of the TCR beta V segments (in an earlier analysis) were productive either about 87% or about 30% of the time. The classifier reportedly diagnosed cytomegalovirus status with high specificity and sensitivity.

Concerning this clone itself: Its antigen is as yet unknown.

J lost 6 bases, V lost 3 bases, and 15 bases had no gene match. Germline loops: CDR1 LGHNA, CDR2 YNFKEQ. The CDR3 sequence is 17 residues long. Primers included in the PCR were 60 Vbeta and 13 Jbeta primers. The protocol was immunoSEQ multiplex PCR, while the TCRdb copy is restricted to in-frame clones and leaves out a portion. The table includes about 130,000 clones, 70% to 75% detected once. The chain is built from TRBV4-2 and TRBJ1-2; TRBD1 aligns across 8 bases. Specimen: PBMCs. The receptor's source is a woman aged 40 to 49 in good health and CMV-seropositive. The CDR3 nucleotides read TGTGCCAGCAGCCAGTATGGGGCAGGGGGCGCTTCCGATGGCTACACCTTC. Translating it yields CASSQYGAGGASDGYTF.